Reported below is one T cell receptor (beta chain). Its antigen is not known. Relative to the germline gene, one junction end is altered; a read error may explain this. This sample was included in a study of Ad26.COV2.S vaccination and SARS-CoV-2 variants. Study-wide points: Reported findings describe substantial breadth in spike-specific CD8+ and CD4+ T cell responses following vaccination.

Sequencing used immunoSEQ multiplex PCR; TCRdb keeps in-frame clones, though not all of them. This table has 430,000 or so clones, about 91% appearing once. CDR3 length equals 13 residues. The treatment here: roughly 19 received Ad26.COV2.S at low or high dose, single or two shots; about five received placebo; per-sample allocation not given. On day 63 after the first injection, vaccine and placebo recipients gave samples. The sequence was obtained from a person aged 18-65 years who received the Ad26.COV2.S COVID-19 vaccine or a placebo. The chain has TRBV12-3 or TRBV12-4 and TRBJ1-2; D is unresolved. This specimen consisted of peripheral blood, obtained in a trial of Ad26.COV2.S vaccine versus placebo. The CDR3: CASSFHQNYGFTF. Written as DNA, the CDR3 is TGTGCCAGCAGTTTCCACCAGAACTATGGCTTCACCTTC.